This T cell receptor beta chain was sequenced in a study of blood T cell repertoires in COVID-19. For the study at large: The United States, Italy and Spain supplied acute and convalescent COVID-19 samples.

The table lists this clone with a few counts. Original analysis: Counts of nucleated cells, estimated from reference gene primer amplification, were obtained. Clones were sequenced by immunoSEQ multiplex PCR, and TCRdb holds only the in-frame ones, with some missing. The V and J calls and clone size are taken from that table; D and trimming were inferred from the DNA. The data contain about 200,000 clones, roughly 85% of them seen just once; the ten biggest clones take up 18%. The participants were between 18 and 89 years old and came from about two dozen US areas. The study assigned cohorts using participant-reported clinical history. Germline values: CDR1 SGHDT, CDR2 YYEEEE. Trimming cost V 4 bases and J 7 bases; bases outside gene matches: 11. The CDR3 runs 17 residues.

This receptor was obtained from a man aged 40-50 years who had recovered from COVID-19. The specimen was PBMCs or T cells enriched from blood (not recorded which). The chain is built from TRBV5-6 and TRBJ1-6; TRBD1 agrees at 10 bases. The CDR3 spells CASSPRRRTGGNSPLHF. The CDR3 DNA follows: TGTGCCAGCAGCCCCCGGAGGAGGACAGGGGGAAATTCACCCCTCCACTTT. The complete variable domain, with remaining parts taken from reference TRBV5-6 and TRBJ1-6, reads DAGVTQSPTHLIKTRGQQVTLRCSPKSGHDTVSWYQQALGQGPQFIFQYYEEEERQRGNFPDRFSGHQFPNYSSELNVNALLLGDSALYLCASSPRRRTGGNSPLHFGNGTRLTVT.